A selection of T cell receptor beta chains follows, all from one sample in a study of blood T cell repertoires in COVID-19. Here immunoSEQ multiplex PCR was the method, and the copy in TCRdb shows in-frame clones only, minus some. The sample contains about 98,000 clones, roughly 85% of which appear only once. The specimen sequenced was peripheral blood. The receptors stem from a man between 65 and 80 years old with acute or convalescent COVID-19. Both conserved end residues are part of each CDR3. Fields, in order: CDR3 length, V gene, J gene, CDR3 protein.

>17|TRBV2|TRBJ1-3
CASRPPHASYSGNTIYF
>14|TRBV11-2|TRBJ1-6
CASSLDLPVSPLHF
>18|TRBV19|TRBJ1-5
CASSILSTGGTSNQPQHF
>16|TRBV21-1|TRBJ2-1
CASSKRLAGISNEQFF
>13|TRBV5-4|TRBJ2-3
CASSSRGTDTQYF
>12|TRBV2|TRBJ1-1
CASSYRGTEAFF
>15|TRBV28|TRBJ1-2
CASSLLQGARYGYTF
>14|TRBV14|TRBJ1-2
CASSQDAGISGYTF
>12|TRBV28|TRBJ1-6
CASSFFNSPLHF
>17|TRBV5-1|TRBJ2-2
CASSPLGSPVSGGELFF
>16|TRBV6-6|TRBJ1-2
CASSYSSRDRGEGYTF
>14|TRBV2|TRBJ1-5
CASRIRTGNQPQHF
>15|TRBV28|TRBJ1-4
CASSPTGEVGEKLFF
>17|TRBV19|TRBJ1-2
CASSILSTESFNYGYTF
>15|TRBV7-8|TRBJ1-6
CASSLGYGYNSPLHF
>17|TRBV27|TRBJ1-4
CASRRTGGGVSNEKLFF
>15|TRBV19|TRBJ1-2
CASSMGTKLDYGYTF
>12|TRBV30|TRBJ1-1
CALGRMNTEAFF
>14|TRBV7-8|TRBJ1-2
CASSFGQGRYGYTF
>14|TRBV3-1/TRBV3-2|TRBJ1-4
CASSPVGGREKLFF
>15|TRBV30|TRBJ2-7
CASEFPGVPRDEQYF
>16|TRBV28|TRBJ1-6
CASSAGGGDGNSPLHF
>14|TRBV5-4|TRBJ2-3
CASSFQISTDTQYF
>15|TRBV5-8|TRBJ1-5
CASSLLQGTEQPQHF
>13|TRBV2|TRBJ1-2
CASSDRGIYGYTF
>19|TRBV19|TRBJ2-6
CASSLPFAGLRSGANVLTF
>13|TRBV6-5|TRBJ1-1
CASSYSAGTEAFF
>16|TRBV6-1|TRBJ2-3
CASSEEGLLFTDTQYF
>13|TRBV12-3/TRBV12-4|TRBJ1-1
CASTQQENTEAFF
>13|TRBV5-1|TRBJ2-3
CASRSGRADTQYF
>14|TRBV5-4|TRBJ2-5
CASSRTDTQETQYF
>14|TRBV6-5|TRBJ2-7
CASTLGQGTYEQYF
>15|TRBV5-1|TRBJ1-6
CASSLDAGGNSPLHF